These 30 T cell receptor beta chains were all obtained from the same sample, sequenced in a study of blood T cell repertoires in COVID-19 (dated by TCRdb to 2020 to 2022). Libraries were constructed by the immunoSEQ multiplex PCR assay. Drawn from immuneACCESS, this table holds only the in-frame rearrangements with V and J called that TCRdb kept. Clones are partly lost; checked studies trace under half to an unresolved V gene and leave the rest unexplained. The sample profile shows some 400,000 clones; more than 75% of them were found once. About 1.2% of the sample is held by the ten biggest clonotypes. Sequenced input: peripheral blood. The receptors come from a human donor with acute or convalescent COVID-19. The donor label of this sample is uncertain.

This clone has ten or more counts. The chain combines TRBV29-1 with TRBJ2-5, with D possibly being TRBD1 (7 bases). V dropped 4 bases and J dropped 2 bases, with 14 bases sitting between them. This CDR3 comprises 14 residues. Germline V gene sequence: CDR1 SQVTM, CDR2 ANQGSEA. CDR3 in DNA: TGCAGCGTTGGGGGGCGGGGACAGCAAGAGACCCAGTACTTC. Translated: CSVGGRGQQETQYF.

CDR3 nucleotide sequence: TGTGCCAGCTTGGGACAGACAAATACTGAAGCTTTCTTT. Protein: CASLGQTNTEAFF. J is TRBJ1-1 and V is TRBV19; TRBD1 aligns across 7 bases. V gave up 9 bases and J gave up 5 bases; unmatched junction bases: 9. The CDR3 runs to 13 residues. The germline V gene has CDR1 LNHDA and CDR2 SQIVND (reference sequence).

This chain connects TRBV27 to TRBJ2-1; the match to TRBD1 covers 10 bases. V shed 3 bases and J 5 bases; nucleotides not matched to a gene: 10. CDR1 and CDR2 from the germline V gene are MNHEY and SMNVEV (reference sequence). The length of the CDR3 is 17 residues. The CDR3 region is CASSFEATGGFHNEQFF. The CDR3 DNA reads TGTGCCAGCAGTTTCGAAGCGACAGGGGGCTTCCACAATGAGCAGTTCTTC.

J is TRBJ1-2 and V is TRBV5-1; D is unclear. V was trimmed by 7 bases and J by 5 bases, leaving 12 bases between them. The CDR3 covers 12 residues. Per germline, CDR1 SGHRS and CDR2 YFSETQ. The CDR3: CASHSTYYGYTF. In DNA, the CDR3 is TGCGCCAGCCATTCCACTTATTATGGCTACACCTTC.

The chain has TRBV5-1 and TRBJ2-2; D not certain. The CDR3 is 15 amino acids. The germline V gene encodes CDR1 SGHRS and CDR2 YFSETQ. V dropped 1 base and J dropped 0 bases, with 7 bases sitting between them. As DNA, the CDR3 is TGCGCCAGCAGCTTGACAGCTTCGAACACCGGGGAGCTGTTTTTT. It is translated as CASSLTASNTGELFF.

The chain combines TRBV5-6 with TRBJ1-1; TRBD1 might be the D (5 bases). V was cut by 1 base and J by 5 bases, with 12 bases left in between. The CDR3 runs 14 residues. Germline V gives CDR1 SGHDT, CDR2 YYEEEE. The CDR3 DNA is TGTGCCAGCAGCTTGAGGGGCGCGAGAACTGAAGCTTTCTTT. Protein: CASSLRGARTEAFF.

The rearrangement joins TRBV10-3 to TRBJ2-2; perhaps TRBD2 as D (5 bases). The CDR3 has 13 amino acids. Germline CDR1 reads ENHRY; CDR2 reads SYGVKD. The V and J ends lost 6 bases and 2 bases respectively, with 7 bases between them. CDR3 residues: CAIRTGNTGELFF. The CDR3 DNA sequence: TGTGCCATCAGAACGGGAAACACCGGGGAGCTGTTTTTT.

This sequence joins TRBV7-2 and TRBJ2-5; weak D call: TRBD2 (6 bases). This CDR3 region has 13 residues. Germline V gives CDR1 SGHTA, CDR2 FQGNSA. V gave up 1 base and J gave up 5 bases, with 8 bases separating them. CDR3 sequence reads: CASSLVGRETQYF. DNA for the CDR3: TGTGCCAGCAGCTTAGTAGGGAGGGAGACCCAGTACTTC.

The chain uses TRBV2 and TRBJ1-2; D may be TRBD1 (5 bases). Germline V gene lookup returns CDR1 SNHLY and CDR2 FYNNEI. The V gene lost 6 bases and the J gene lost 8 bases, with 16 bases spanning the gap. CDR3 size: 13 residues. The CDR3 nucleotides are TGTGCCAGCAGGGGGAATCATAAGGGGGGCTACACCTTC. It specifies CASRGNHKGGYTF.

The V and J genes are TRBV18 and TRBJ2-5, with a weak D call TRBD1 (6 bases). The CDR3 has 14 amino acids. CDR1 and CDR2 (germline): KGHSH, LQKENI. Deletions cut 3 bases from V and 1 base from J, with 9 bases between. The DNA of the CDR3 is TGTGCCAGCTCACCGGGACAAAGCCAAGAGACCCAGTACTTC. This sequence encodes CASSPGQSQETQYF.

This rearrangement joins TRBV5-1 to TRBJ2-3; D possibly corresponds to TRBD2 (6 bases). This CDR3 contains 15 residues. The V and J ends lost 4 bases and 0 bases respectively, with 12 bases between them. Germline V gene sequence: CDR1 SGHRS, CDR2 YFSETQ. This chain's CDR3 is CASSLGLPSTDTQYF. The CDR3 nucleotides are TGCGCCAGCAGCCTGGGACTCCCGAGCACAGATACGCAGTATTTT.

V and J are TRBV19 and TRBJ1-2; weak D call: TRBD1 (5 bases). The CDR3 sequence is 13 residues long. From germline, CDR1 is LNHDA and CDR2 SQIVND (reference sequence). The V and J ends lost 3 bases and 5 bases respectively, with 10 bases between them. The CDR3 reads CASSMWKGYGYTF. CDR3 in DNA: TGTGCCAGTAGTATGTGGAAGGGGTATGGCTACACCTTC.

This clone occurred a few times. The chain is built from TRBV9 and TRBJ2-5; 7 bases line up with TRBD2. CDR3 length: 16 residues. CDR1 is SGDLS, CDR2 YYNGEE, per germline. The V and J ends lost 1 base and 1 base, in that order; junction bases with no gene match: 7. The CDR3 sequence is CASSVQAGQSQETQYF. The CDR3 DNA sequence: TGTGCCAGCAGCGTACAAGCGGGGCAGAGCCAAGAGACCCAGTACTTC.

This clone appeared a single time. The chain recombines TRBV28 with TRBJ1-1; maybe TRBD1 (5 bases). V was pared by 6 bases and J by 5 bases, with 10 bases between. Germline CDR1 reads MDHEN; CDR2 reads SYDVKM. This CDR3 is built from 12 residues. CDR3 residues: CASREGVTEAFF. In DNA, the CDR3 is TGTGCCAGCAGGGAAGGGGTTACTGAAGCTTTCTTT.

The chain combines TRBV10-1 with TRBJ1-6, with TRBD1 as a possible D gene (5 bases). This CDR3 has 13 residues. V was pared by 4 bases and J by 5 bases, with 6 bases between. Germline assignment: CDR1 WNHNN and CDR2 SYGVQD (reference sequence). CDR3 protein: CASSGQHNSPLHF. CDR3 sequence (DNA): TGCGCCAGCAGTGGACAGCATAATTCACCCCTCCACTTT.

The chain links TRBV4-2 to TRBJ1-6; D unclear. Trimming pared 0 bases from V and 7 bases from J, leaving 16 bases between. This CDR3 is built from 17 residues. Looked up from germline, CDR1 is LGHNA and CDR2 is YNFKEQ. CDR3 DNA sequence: TGTGCCAGCAGCCAAGAGCAGGCCCGGGGTGCGAATTCACCCCTCCACTTT. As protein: CASSQEQARGANSPLHF.

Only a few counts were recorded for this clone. In DNA, the CDR3 is TGTGCCAGCAGAGGGGTAGCGAACACTGAAGCTTTCTTT. Its translation is CASRGVANTEAFF. The rearrangement links TRBV3-1 (or the pseudogene TRBV3-2) to TRBJ1-1, with a weak D call TRBD1 (5 bases). CDR1 is LGHDT and CDR2 is YNNKEL in the germline V gene (reference sequence). Trimming took 6 bases from V and 1 from J, leaving 9 bases between them. The CDR3 is 13 amino acids.

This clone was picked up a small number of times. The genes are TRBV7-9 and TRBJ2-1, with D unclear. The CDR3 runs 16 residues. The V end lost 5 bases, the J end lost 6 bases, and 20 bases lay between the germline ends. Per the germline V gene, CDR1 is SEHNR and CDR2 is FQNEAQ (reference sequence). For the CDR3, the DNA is TGTGCCAGCAGCCACCTACCTCGGAACTACGTCAATGAGCAGTTCTTC. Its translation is CASSHLPRNYVNEQFF.

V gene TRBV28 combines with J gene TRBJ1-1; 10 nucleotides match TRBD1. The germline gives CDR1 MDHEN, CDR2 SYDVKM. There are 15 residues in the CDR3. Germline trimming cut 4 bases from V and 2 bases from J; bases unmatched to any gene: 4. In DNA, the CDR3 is TGTGCCAGCAGTTCCTGGACAGGGGGAAACACTGAAGCTTTCTTT. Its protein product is CASSSWTGGNTEAFF.

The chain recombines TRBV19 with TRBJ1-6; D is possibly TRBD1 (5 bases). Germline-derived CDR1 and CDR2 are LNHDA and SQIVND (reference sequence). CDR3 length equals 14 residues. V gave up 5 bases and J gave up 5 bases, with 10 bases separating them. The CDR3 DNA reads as TGTGCCAGTAGTCCGGGACTGGATAATTCACCCCTCCACTTT. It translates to CASSPGLDNSPLHF.

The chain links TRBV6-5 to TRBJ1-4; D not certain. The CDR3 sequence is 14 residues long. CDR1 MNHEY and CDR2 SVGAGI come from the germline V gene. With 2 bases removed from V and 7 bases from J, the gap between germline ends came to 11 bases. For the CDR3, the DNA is TGTGCCAGCAGTTACCGAGGGTTTAGTGAAAAACTGTTTTTT. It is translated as CASSYRGFSEKLFF.

The CDR3 spells CSARAAGEAFF. CDR3 sequence (DNA): TGCAGTGCTAGGGCAGCCGGGGAAGCTTTCTTT. This chain joins TRBV20-1 and TRBJ1-1; no firm D call. This CDR3 contains 11 residues. V lost 3 bases to trimming and J lost 8 bases, with 10 bases between them. Germline assignment: CDR1 DFQATT and CDR2 SNEGSKA (reference sequence).

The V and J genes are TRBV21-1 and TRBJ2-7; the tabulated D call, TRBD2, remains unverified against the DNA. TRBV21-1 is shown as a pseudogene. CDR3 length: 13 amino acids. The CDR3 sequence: CADVRSRSYEQYF. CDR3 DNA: TGTGCCGATGTAAGGTCGAGGTCCTACGAGCAGTACTTC.

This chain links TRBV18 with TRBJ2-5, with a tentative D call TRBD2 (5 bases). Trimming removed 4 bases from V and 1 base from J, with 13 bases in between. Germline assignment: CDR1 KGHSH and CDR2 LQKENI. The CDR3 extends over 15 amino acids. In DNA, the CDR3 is TGTGCCAGCTCACTTTCGATAGCGTTCCAAGAGACCCAGTACTTC. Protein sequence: CASSLSIAFQETQYF.

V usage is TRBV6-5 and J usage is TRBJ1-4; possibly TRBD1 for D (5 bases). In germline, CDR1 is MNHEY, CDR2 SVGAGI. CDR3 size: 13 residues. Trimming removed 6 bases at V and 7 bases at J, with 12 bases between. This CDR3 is CASRADRFEKLFF. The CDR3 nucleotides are TGTGCCAGCAGAGCTGACAGATTTGAAAAACTGTTTTTT.

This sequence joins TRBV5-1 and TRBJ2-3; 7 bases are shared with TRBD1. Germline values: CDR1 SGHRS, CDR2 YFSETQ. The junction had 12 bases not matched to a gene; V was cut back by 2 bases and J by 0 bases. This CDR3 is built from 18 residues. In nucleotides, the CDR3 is TGCGCCAGCAGCTTTCGAACAGGGGTCGTCACTAGCACAGATACGCAGTATTTT. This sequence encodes CASSFRTGVVTSTDTQYF.

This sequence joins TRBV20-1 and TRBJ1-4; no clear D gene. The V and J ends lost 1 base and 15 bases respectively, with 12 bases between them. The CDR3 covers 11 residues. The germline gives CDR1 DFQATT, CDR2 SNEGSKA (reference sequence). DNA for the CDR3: TGCAGTGCTAGAGGCGCTAGAAGATTGTTTTTT. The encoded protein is CSARGARRLFF.

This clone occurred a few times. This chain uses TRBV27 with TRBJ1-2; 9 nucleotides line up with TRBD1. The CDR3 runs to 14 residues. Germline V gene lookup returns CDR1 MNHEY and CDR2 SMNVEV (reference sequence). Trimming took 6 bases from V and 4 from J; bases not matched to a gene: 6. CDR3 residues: CASRGTGFTYGYTF. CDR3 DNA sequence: TGTGCCAGCAGGGGGACAGGGTTTACCTATGGCTACACCTTC.

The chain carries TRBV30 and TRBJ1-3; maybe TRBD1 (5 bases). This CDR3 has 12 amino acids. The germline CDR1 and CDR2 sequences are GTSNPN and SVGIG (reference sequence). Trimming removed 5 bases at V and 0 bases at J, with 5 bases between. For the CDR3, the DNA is TGTGCCTGGGGACACTCTGGAAACACCATATATTTT. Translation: CAWGHSGNTIYF. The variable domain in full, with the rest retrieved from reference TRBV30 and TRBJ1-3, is SQTIHQWPATLVQPVGSPLSLECTVEGTSNPNLYWYRQAAGRGLQLLFYSVGIGQISSEVPQNLSASRPQDRQFILSSKKLLLSDSGFYLCAWGHSGNTIYFGEGSWLTVV.

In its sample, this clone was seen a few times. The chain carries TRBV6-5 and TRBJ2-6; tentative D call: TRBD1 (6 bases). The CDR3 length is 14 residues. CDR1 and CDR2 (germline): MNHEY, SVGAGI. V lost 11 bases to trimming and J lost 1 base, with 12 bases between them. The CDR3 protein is CAGGSRSGANVLTF. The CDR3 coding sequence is TGTGCCGGGGGCTCCAGATCTGGGGCCAACGTCCTGACTTTC.